One and the same sample provided the 27 T cell receptor beta chains below, sequenced in a study of tumor and adjacent non-tumor tissue in lung cancer. A modified ARM-PCR protocol with three rounds of nested PCR amplified TCRbeta. TCRdb passed the multiplex PCR reads through MiXCR, listing each CDR3 protein once. The table includes tens of thousands of distinct CDR3 sequences, 55% to 70% detected once. This sample's RNA came from whole unsorted tissue. The normal lung tissue was taken more than 3 cm from the tumor edge. The specimen was distant non-tumor lung tissue. The receptors come from a woman in her fifties or sixties with non-small cell lung cancer.

This clonotype was recorded many times. The chain carries TRBV10-3 and TRBJ1-1, with 7 bases aligning to TRBD1. The CDR3 is made up of 15 amino acids. V trimming: 0 bases; J trimming: 4 bases; junction bases outside the gene matches: 5. CDR1 and CDR2 from the germline V gene are ENHRY and SYGVKD. The CDR3 reads CAISESGQVGTEAFF. CDR3 coding DNA: TGTGCCATCAGTGAGTCAGGACAGGTAGGCACTGAAGCTTTCTTT.

Comments on this clonotype: Lacking the conserved final phenylalanine or tryptophan, this CDR3 likely reflects a read error. CDR3 in amino acids: CDSTSFDTGELFI. For the CDR3, the DNA is TGTGACAGCACCTCCTTCGACACCGGGGAGCTGTTTATT. This sequence joins TRBV11-2 and TRBJ2-2; no clear D. The CDR3 totals 13 residues. In germline, CDR1 is SGHAT, CDR2 FQNNGV.

In this sample, this clonotype turned up many times. The chain is built from TRBV4-1 and TRBJ2-2; D unresolved. Deletions cut 0 bases from V and 3 bases from J, with 8 bases between. CDR3 length: 15 amino acids. Germline V lookup: CDR1 MGHRA, CDR2 YSYEKL. CDR3 in DNA: TGCGCCAGCAGCCAAGATGCGTCGTACACCGGGGAGCTGTTTTTT. Protein: CASSQDASYTGELFF.

As concerns this clonotype: One junction end disagrees with the germline gene, perhaps due to a read error. V gene TRBV11-3 combines with J gene TRBJ2-5; D tentatively reads TRBD1 or TRBD2 (5 bases each). The V gene's germline CDR1 is SGHNT and CDR2 YENEEA. This CDR3 has 15 amino acids. DNA of the CDR3: TGTGCCGGCAGCTTAACCGGGACGTGTCAAGAGACCCAGTACTTC. As protein: CAGSLTGTCQETQYF.

This clonotype was observed a single time. Given a much more abundant clone one base away, this may be a read error. Written as DNA, the CDR3 is TGCAGTGCTAGCCAGGGGAATTATGGCTACACCTTC. Its translation is CSASQGNYGYTF. The chain employs TRBV20-1 and TRBJ1-2, with D tentatively TRBD1 (6 bases). The V gene lost 3 bases and the J gene lost 5 bases, with 10 bases spanning the gap. The CDR3 sequence is 12 residues long. Per the germline V gene, CDR1 is DFQATT and CDR2 is SNEGSKA (reference sequence).

This clonotype came up many times. The chain is built from TRBV28 and TRBJ1-2; no reliable D call. V lost 2 bases to trimming and J lost 4 bases, with 2 bases between them. The CDR3 spans 11 residues. In germline, CDR1 is MDHEN, CDR2 SYDVKM. The DNA of the CDR3 is TGTGCCAGCAGTTTAGCCTATGGCTACACCTTC. It encodes CASSLAYGYTF.

The CDR3 DNA sequence: TGCGCCAGCAGCCGCCAGGGGACCCCTGGCCCTGGGGCCAACGTCCTGACTTTC. Protein product: CASSRQGTPGPGANVLTF. The chain couples TRBV5-1 to TRBJ2-6; tentatively, D is TRBD1 (6 bases). CDR1 SGHRS and CDR2 YFSETQ come from the germline V gene. The CDR3 is 18 residues long. The V gene lost 4 bases and the J gene lost 2 bases, with 19 bases spanning the gap.

Comments on this clonotype: One junction end disagrees with the germline gene, perhaps due to a read error. The chain couples TRBV11-2 to TRBJ2-5; 10 bases agree with TRBD1. The CDR3 length is 15 residues. Per germline, CDR1 SGHAT and CDR2 FQNNGV. The CDR3 here is CASNLDQGQGMTQYF. The CDR3 coding sequence is TGTGCCAGCAACTTAGATCAGGGACAGGGGATGACCCAGTACTTC.

A word on this clonotype: Being one base from a much bigger clone, this may be a read error. The chain carries TRBV20-1 and TRBJ2-3; 11 bases match TRBD2. The CDR3 loop spans 16 amino acids. CDR1 is DFQATT and CDR2 is SNEGSKA in the germline V gene (reference sequence). This CDR3 reads CGAREFSGRATDTQYF. The CDR3 DNA reads TGCGGTGCTAGAGAGTTTAGCGGGAGGGCCACAGATACGCAGTATTTT.

This clonotype was observed a few times. A much larger clone lies one base from this, so it may be a read error. The genes are TRBV6-2 or TRBV6-3 and TRBJ1-1; D perhaps matches TRBD1 (5 bases). This CDR3 contains 15 residues. The V and J ends lost 7 bases and 1 base respectively, with 16 bases between them. Germline lookup yields CDR1 MNHEY and CDR2 SVGEGT. CDR3 nucleotide sequence: TGTGCCAGCAATTATCTCCCGCAGGGGAACACTGAAGCTTTCTTT. Its translation is CASNYLPQGNTEAFF.

For this clonotype: A read error may produce the germline difference seen at one junction end. The chain carries TRBV20-1 and TRBJ2-1; D not resolved. Germline V CDR1 and CDR2: DFQATT, SNEGSKA (reference sequence). CDR3 length equals 11 residues. CDR3 bases: TGCAGTGTTTACAGTAGCAATGAGCAAATCTTC. Encoded protein: CSVYSSNEQIF.

As regards this clonotype: This may be a read error, as it is one base from a much larger clone. This sequence joins TRBV11-2 and TRBJ2-1, with D possibly TRBD2 on 6 matching bases. Germline lookup yields CDR1 SGHAT and CDR2 FQNNGV. This CDR3 has 13 amino acids. CDR3 nucleotide sequence: TGTGCCAGCAGCCCGGGAGCTCTCAATGATCAGTTCTTC. Translated, it gives CASSPGALNDQFF.

Regarding this clonotype: A clone one base away is much larger, so this may be a read error. The genes are TRBV5-6 and TRBJ2-3, with 9 nucleotides matching TRBD2. CDR1 is SGHDT and CDR2 is YYEEEE in the germline V gene. This CDR3 contains 15 residues. CDR3 sequence: CASSYSGTSTVTQYF. The CDR3 DNA reads as TGTGCCAGCAGCTATAGCGGGACTAGCACAGTTACGCAGTATTTT.

This clonotype was observed many times. V usage is TRBV20-1 and J usage is TRBJ2-3; unclear D gene. This CDR3 contains 13 residues. V lost 3 bases and J 1 base, leaving 8 bases between the germline ends. Germline V gene data show CDR1 as DFQATT and CDR2 as SNEGSKA (reference sequence). The CDR3 bases are TGCAGTGCTAGTATGATAGGCACAGATACGCAGTATTTT. It is translated as CSASMIGTDTQYF.

Concerning this clonotype: A much larger clone sits a single nucleotide away, making a read error possible. The rearrangement links TRBV6-2 or TRBV6-3 to TRBJ1-5; TRBD1 might be the D (6 bases). The germline V gene has CDR1 MNHEY and CDR2 SVGEGT. This CDR3 spans 15 amino acids. The V gene lost 6 bases and the J gene lost 7 bases, with 19 bases spanning the gap. The CDR3 sequence is CASSPTRHTGQPQHF. CDR3 sequence (DNA): TGTGCCAGCAGCCCGACCCGGCATACAGGGCAGCCCCAGCATTTT.

This clonotype has just a few counts. An end of the junction differs from the germline gene, which may be a read error. The chain's CDR3 is CASSMQRELYNEQFF. The CDR3 DNA reads as TGTGCTAGCAGCATGCAGCGGGAGCTCTACAATGAGCAGTTCTTC. This chain links TRBV11-2 with TRBJ2-1; 8 positions match TRBD2. The CDR3 is 15 residues long. The germline gives CDR1 SGHAT, CDR2 FQNNGV.

For this clonotype: This sequence may be a read error, since a much larger clone differs from it by one base. It is likely a read error, because the conserved phenylalanine at the end of the CDR3 is missing. The genes are TRBV29-1 and TRBJ1-1; TRBD1 is a possible D gene (6 bases). CDR1 and CDR2 from the germline V gene are SQVTM and ANQGSEA. The CDR3 is 14 amino acids. V was shortened by 8 bases and J by 5 bases, with 21 bases between the two germline ends. The CDR3 DNA reads as TGCAGCCCACGCCCCGGGACACTCGGGACTGAAGCTTTCTTA. It codes for CSPRPGTLGTEAFL.

In this sample, this clonotype turned up once. Compared with germline, one end of the junction differs, possibly owing to a read error. The rearrangement links TRBV5-5 to TRBJ1-2, with D tentatively TRBD1 (5 bases). CDR3 size: 13 residues. Germline lookup yields CDR1 SGHKS and CDR2 YYEKEE (reference sequence). CDR3 sequence (DNA): TGTGTCAGCAATTCGACAGTCGCCTATGGCTACACCTTC. Protein product: CVSNSTVAYGYTF.

A note on this clonotype: Germline and junction disagree at one end, which may indicate a read error. V gene TRBV7-8 combines with J gene TRBJ2-7; 8 bases match TRBD1. The V gene's germline CDR1 is SGHVS and CDR2 FQNEAQ. The CDR3 runs to 15 residues. CDR3 in amino acids: CVISLTGDGWYERYF. The DNA of the CDR3 is TGTGTCATCAGCTTGACAGGGGATGGTTGGTACGAGCGGTACTTC.

A word on this clonotype: The junction and the germline gene differ at one end; a read error may be behind it. The chain employs TRBV11-2 and TRBJ1-5, with D hard to call. The CDR3 loop spans 15 amino acids. The germline V gene encodes CDR1 SGHAT and CDR2 FQNNGV. Written as DNA, the CDR3 is TGTGCCAGCAGCCTAACGGGCCGAGGCAAACAGCCCCAGCATTTT. Translated, it gives CASSLTGRGKQPQHF.

J is TRBJ2-2 and V is TRBV20-1; 8 bases match TRBD1. The CDR3 runs to 12 residues. The germline V gene encodes CDR1 DFQATT and CDR2 SNEGSKA (reference sequence). V shed 7 bases, J shed 3 bases, and the junction held 1 base outside the gene matches. CDR3 in amino acids: CSVQGDTGELFF. The CDR3 nucleotides are TGCAGTGTACAGGGGGACACCGGGGAGCTGTTTTTT.

Concerning this clonotype itself: No conserved phenylalanine or tryptophan ends this CDR3, so it is likely a read error. The CDR3 protein is CASSIDTGTDTQYS. The CDR3 coding sequence is TGTGCCAGCAGCATAGATACAGGGACTGATACGCAGTATTCT. The rearrangement links TRBV11-1 to TRBJ2-3; D could derive from TRBD1 or TRBD2 (6 bases each). This CDR3 spans 14 amino acids. Per germline, CDR1 SGHAT and CDR2 FQDESV (reference sequence). V gave up 5 bases and J gave up 6 bases, with 15 bases separating them.

This clonotype turned up a few times. This chain connects TRBV4-3 to TRBJ1-1; D is unresolved. The germline gives CDR1 LGHNA, CDR2 YSLEER. The CDR3 length is 14 residues. V lost 3 bases and J 2 bases, leaving 10 bases between the germline ends. Here the CDR3 reads CASSHERANTEAFF. CDR3 nucleotide sequence: TGCGCCAGCAGCCATGAACGGGCCAACACTGAAGCTTTCTTT.

This clonotype was counted ten times or more. This rearrangement joins TRBV4-2 to TRBJ1-1; 7 bases align to TRBD1. This CDR3 is built from 14 residues. Germline V gene lookup returns CDR1 LGHNA and CDR2 YNFKEQ. V gave up 4 bases and J gave up 4 bases; unmatched junction bases: 6. The CDR3 coding sequence is TGTGCCAGCAGCCCCACCAGGGGGGGCACTGAAGCTTTCTTT. This gives the protein CASSPTRGGTEAFF.

Of note for this clonotype: The junction does not match germline at one end; this may be a read error. The chain joins TRBV20-1 to TRBJ2-7; TRBD1 matches at 7 bases. This CDR3 spans 13 amino acids. CDR1 and CDR2 (germline): DFQATT, SNEGSKA (reference sequence). The CDR3 coding sequence is TGCCGTGCTTTTCCGGGACAGCCCTACGAGCTGTACTTC. It codes for CRAFPGQPYELYF.

A note on this clonotype: A much larger clone lies a single base off, so this may be a read error. This chain uses TRBV20-1 with TRBJ2-7; 7 bases line up with TRBD2. The CDR3 is 15 amino acids. V dropped 0 bases and J dropped 5; count of bases not matched to a gene: 10. CDR1 is DFQATT, CDR2 SNEGSKA, per germline (reference sequence). CDR3 coding DNA: TGCAGTGCTAGAGACTTAAGCGGGAACGATAACGAGCAGTACTTC. It translates to CSARDLSGNDNEQYF.

The rearrangement uses TRBV5-1 and TRBJ2-2; 7 positions agree with TRBD2. This CDR3 has 15 residues. Losses at the gene ends were 4 bases for V and 0 bases for J; bases not matched to a gene: 3. The V gene's germline CDR1 is SGHRS and CDR2 YFSETQ. As DNA, the CDR3 is TGCGCCAGCAGCCGGGACTATGCGAACACCGGGGAGCTGTTTTTT. It specifies CASSRDYANTGELFF.